The 25 T cell receptor beta chains listed next were all sequenced from one sample in a study of blood T cell repertoires in COVID-19. Profiled with immunoSEQ multiplex PCR; TCRdb holds only in-frame clones, not every one. The sample shows about 50,000 clones, around 76% of them seen only once. Sequencing was carried out using peripheral blood. These receptors came from a man aged 50 to 60 with active or convalescent COVID-19.

This rearrangement joins TRBV5-6 to TRBJ1-2, with D unclear. Germline assignment: CDR1 SGHDT and CDR2 YYEEEE. The CDR3 is 15 residues long. V was shortened by 0 bases and J by 8 bases, with 17 bases between the two germline ends. CDR3 nucleotides: TGTGCCAGCAGCTTGGACTTACAGATGATACGAGGCTACACCTTC. Protein sequence: CASSLDLQMIRGYTF.

Details on this clone: The sample carries other DNA sequences with the same CDR3. The gene calls are TRBV11-3 and TRBJ2-6; TRBD1 might be the D (5 bases). V was clipped by 0 bases and J by 4 bases, with 19 bases between them. The CDR3 contains 19 residues. In germline, CDR1 is SGHNT, CDR2 YENEEA. The CDR3 is CASSLEGSVTGTGANVLTF. CDR3 coding DNA: TGTGCCAGCAGCTTAGAAGGGTCAGTTACAGGAACGGGGGCCAACGTCCTGACTTTC.

This clone came up a few times. In nucleotides, the CDR3 is TGTGCCAGTAGTATCCAGGCCACGGGGGAAAAACTGTTTTTT. It is translated as CASSIQATGEKLFF. J is TRBJ1-4 and V is TRBV19; the D is unclear. Germline CDR1 reads LNHDA; CDR2 reads SQIVND (reference sequence). Trimming removed 3 bases from V and 8 bases from J, with 13 bases in between. The CDR3 is 14 residues long.

The rearrangement joins TRBV7-9 to TRBJ2-7; possibly TRBD1 for D (5 bases). CDR1 is SEHNR and CDR2 is FQNEAQ in the germline V gene (reference sequence). Trimming took off 1 base at V and 9 bases at J, with 28 bases between the two ends. This CDR3 spans 18 amino acids. CDR3 loop: CASSLVEGAGTGALRQYF. For the CDR3, the DNA is TGTGCCAGCAGCTTAGTAGAAGGAGCCGGAACAGGTGCCTTAAGGCAGTACTTC.

The V gene is TRBV9, the J gene TRBJ2-2, with 8 bases identical to TRBD1. The CDR3 is 17 residues long. The V gene end was trimmed by 0 bases and the J gene end by 5 bases; junction bases not matched to a gene: 9. Germline-derived CDR1 and CDR2 are SGDLS and YYNGEE. This chain's CDR3 is CASSVGSQGATTGELFF. The CDR3 coding sequence is TGTGCCAGCAGCGTAGGATCCCAGGGGGCGACAACCGGGGAGCTGTTTTTT.

The genes are TRBV24-1 and TRBJ2-2; 8 bases line up with TRBD2. This CDR3 has 16 residues. CDR1 is KGHDR, CDR2 SFDVKD, per germline. V lost 4 bases and J lost 1; bases outside the gene matches: 4. The DNA for the CDR3 is TGTGCCACCAGTGACTCGGCGGGAGGGAACACCGGGGAGCTGTTTTTT. Protein: CATSDSAGGNTGELFF.

This sequence joins TRBV2 and TRBJ2-2, with a weak D call TRBD1 (5 bases). The V end was cut by 0 bases, the J end by 3 bases, with 8 bases between. This CDR3 is built from 15 residues. Germline V gene lookup returns CDR1 SNHLY and CDR2 FYNNEI. CDR3 in DNA: TGTGCCAGCAGTGAAGCGGGGCTGTACACCGGGGAGCTGTTTTTT. This gives the protein CASSEAGLYTGELFF.

This clone was seen only a few times. V is TRBV6-5 and J is TRBJ2-1, with D possibly matching TRBD2 (6 bases). V lost 0 bases to trimming and J lost 6 bases, with 12 bases between them. CDR3 length: 15 residues. Germline loops: CDR1 MNHEY, CDR2 SVGAGI. The CDR3, as DNA: TGTGCCAGCAGTTACTCCGGGGGAGTAGGCAATGAGCAGTTCTTC. Translation gives CASSYSGGVGNEQFF.

The count of this clone is one. The rearrangement uses TRBV6-5 and TRBJ1-4; 9 bases are a match to TRBD1. This CDR3 is 15 amino acids long. Germline assignment: CDR1 MNHEY and CDR2 SVGAGI. V lost 4 bases and J lost 11; bases outside the gene matches: 11. The chain's CDR3 is CASSSDNRGRSKLFF. Here the CDR3 DNA reads TGTGCCAGCAGTTCAGATAACAGGGGGCGAAGCAAACTGTTTTTT.

This chain connects TRBV12-5 to TRBJ2-7, with 8 nucleotides matching TRBD1. Unmatched junction bases numbered 6, after V lost 6 bases and J lost 2 bases. Germline lookup yields CDR1 LGHNT and CDR2 FRNRAP. The CDR3 spans 14 residues. The CDR3 region has the DNA TGTGCTAGTGGGAGCCCACAGGGGGCCTACGAGCAGTACTTC. Translated, it gives CASGSPQGAYEQYF.

This clone came up a few times. V gene TRBV7-8 combines with J gene TRBJ2-2; 7 bases match TRBD2. Unmatched junction bases numbered 10, after V lost 3 bases and J lost 6 bases. The germline gives CDR1 SGHVS, CDR2 FQNEAQ. CDR3 length: 16 amino acids. CDR3 in DNA: TGTGCCAGCAGCTTGCAGACTAGCTGGAGATCCGGGGAGCTGTTTTTT. Encoded protein: CASSLQTSWRSGELFF. The variable domain in full, completed from reference TRBV7-8 and TRBJ2-2, reads GAGVSQSPRYKVAKRGQDVALRCDPISGHVSLFWYQQALGQGPEFLTYFQNEAQLDKSGLPSDRFFAERPEGSVSTLKIQRTQQEDSAVYLCASSLQTSWRSGELFFGEGSRLTVL.

This chain connects TRBV6-5 to TRBJ2-2; 8 nucleotides align to TRBD1. The CDR3 has 14 residues. Trimming removed 5 bases from V and 6 bases from J; junction bases left unmatched: 5. Germline lookup yields CDR1 MNHEY and CDR2 SVGAGI. The CDR3 DNA reads TGTGCCAGCAGTCCCCAGGGGGCGGCCGGGGAGCTGTTTTTT. Translated, it gives CASSPQGAAGELFF.

The J gene is TRBJ2-7, the V gene TRBV19; TRBD1 agrees at 10 bases. After removal of 9 bases from V and 1 base from J, the junction contained 3 bases not matched to a gene. The germline gives CDR1 LNHDA, CDR2 SQIVND (reference sequence). The CDR3 totals 13 residues. In nucleotides, the CDR3 is TGTGCCAGCTCGGGACAGGGGTCCTACGAGCAGTACTTC. Translation gives CASSGQGSYEQYF.

This clone was found a few times. This rearrangement joins TRBV14 to TRBJ1-1; D is uncertain. Germline CDR1 and CDR2: SGHDN and FVKESK. The CDR3 runs to 16 residues. Deletions cut 4 bases from V and 0 bases from J, with 15 bases between. This chain's CDR3 is CASSPPGLFMNTEAFF. In DNA, the CDR3 is TGTGCCAGCAGCCCCCCGGGGTTATTCATGAACACTGAAGCTTTCTTT.

This clone was counted once. The chain combines TRBV2 with TRBJ1-4, with D possibly being TRBD1 (5 bases). This CDR3 has 14 residues. Germline CDR1 and CDR2: SNHLY and FYNNEI. Deletions cut 3 bases from V and 5 bases from J, with 10 bases between. For the CDR3, the DNA is TGTGCCAGCAGTGACGGGGGTCGGAATGAAAAACTGTTTTTT. It translates to CASSDGGRNEKLFF. Complete variable domain (other parts from reference TRBV2 and TRBJ1-4): EPEVTQTPSHQVTQMGQEVILRCVPISNHLYFYWYRQILGQKVEFLVSFYNNEISEKSEIFDDQFSVERPDGSNFTLKIRSTKLEDSAMYFCASSDGGRNEKLFFGSGTQLSVL.

The rearrangement joins TRBV7-3 to TRBJ1-2; the D is unclear. CDR1 SGHTA and CDR2 FQGTGA come from the germline V gene. The CDR3 is 13 residues long. Trimming took off 5 bases at V and 4 bases at J, with 11 bases between the two ends. CDR3 DNA sequence: TGTGCCAGCAGCCCCAACGCCGGCTATGGCTACACCTTC. Translating it yields CASSPNAGYGYTF. The full variable domain, with the rest looked up from reference TRBV7-3 and TRBJ1-2, is GAGVSQTPSNKVTEKGKYVELRCDPISGHTALYWYRQSLGQGPEFLIYFQGTGAADDSGLPNDRFFAVRPEGSVSTLKIQRTERGDSAVYLCASSPNAGYGYTFGSGTRLTVV.

The sample holds one count of this clone. The CDR3 is CATSGRDTSTDTQYF. The CDR3 DNA is TGTGCCACCAGCGGCCGGGACACCAGCACAGATACGCAGTATTTT. This rearrangement joins TRBV15 to TRBJ2-3; tentative D call: TRBD1 (6 bases). The CDR3 length is 15 residues. Germline V lookup: CDR1 LNHNV, CDR2 YYDKDF (reference sequence). Trimming removed 5 bases at V and 0 bases at J, with 12 bases between. The full variable domain, in which reference TRBV15 and TRBJ2-3 provide the parts outside the CDR3, is DAMVIQNPRYQVTQFGKPVTLSCSQTLNHNVMYWYQQKSSQAPKLLFHYYDKDFNNEADTPDNFQSRRPNTSFCFLDIRSPGLGDTAMYLCATSGRDTSTDTQYFGPGTRLTVL.

CDR3 in DNA: TGTGCCAGCAGCTCCCAGGGACAGTCACCCCTCCACTTT. Translating gives CASSSQGQSPLHF. The chain carries TRBV7-3 and TRBJ1-6; 7 nucleotides match TRBD1. CDR1 SGHTA and CDR2 FQGTGA come from the germline V gene. The J segment lost 10 bases and the V segment lost 4 bases, leaving 4 bases of the junction unmatched. This CDR3 is 13 amino acids long.

The V and J genes are TRBV7-8 and TRBJ1-2; D uncertain. With 4 bases removed from V and 2 bases from J, the gap between germline ends came to 20 bases. Germline values: CDR1 SGHVS, CDR2 FQNEAQ. The CDR3 extends over 17 amino acids. This CDR3 reads CASSSRATVSLNYGYTF. The CDR3 region has the DNA TGTGCCAGCAGCTCCAGAGCGACCGTCTCCCTAAACTATGGCTACACCTTC.

The J gene is TRBJ2-7, the V gene TRBV15, with D unclear. There are 13 residues in the CDR3. Germline V gene lookup returns CDR1 LNHNV and CDR2 YYDKDF (reference sequence). Between the trimmed V and J ends, which lost 6 bases and 3 bases, there was a span of 12 bases. This CDR3 reads CATSLTENYEQYF. In nucleotides, the CDR3 is TGTGCCACCAGTCTTACCGAGAACTACGAGCAGTACTTC.

The rearrangement uses TRBV30 and TRBJ1-3, with a tentative D call TRBD1 (6 bases). Germline CDR1 and CDR2: GTSNPN and SVGIG (reference sequence). V lost 3 bases and J 3 bases, leaving 18 bases between the germline ends. The CDR3 extends over 16 amino acids. CDR3 protein: CAWRKRRQGIGNTIYF. The CDR3, as DNA: TGTGCCTGGAGAAAAAGGCGGCAGGGGATTGGAAACACCATATATTTT.

The chain has TRBV29-1 and TRBJ2-1, with 8 nucleotides matching TRBD2. Germline assignment: CDR1 SQVTM and CDR2 ANQGSEA. The CDR3 covers 15 residues. V lost 7 bases, J lost 5 bases, and 13 bases stayed unmatched. For the CDR3, the DNA is TGCAGCGGCCTCAAGTTAGCGGGGATGCACAATGAGCAGTTCTTC. Amino acids: CSGLKLAGMHNEQFF.

The chain is built from TRBV7-9 and TRBJ1-5; D not resolved. Germline loops: CDR1 SEHNR, CDR2 FQNEAQ (reference sequence). The CDR3 runs to 14 residues. V lost 1 base and J lost 5, with 9 bases in between. The chain's CDR3 is CASSLGAADQPQHF. The CDR3 DNA reads TGTGCCAGCAGCTTAGGGGCCGCCGATCAGCCCCAGCATTTT.

The V call is TRBV19, the J call TRBJ2-7; D is possibly TRBD1 (6 bases). Germline assignment: CDR1 LNHDA and CDR2 SQIVND (reference sequence). This CDR3 contains 15 residues. V was cut by 5 bases and J by 2 bases, with 16 bases left in between. The CDR3 sequence: CASSSPRTETYEQYF. The CDR3 DNA follows: TGTGCCAGTAGTTCGCCCCGGACAGAAACCTACGAGCAGTACTTC.

This sequence joins TRBV12-5 and TRBJ2-2; TRBD2 agrees at 7 bases. This CDR3 region has 14 residues. The V segment lost 4 bases and the J segment 4 bases; nucleotides outside the gene matches: 3. Germline lookup yields CDR1 LGHNT and CDR2 FRNRAP. CDR3 sequence reads: CASGSSGGTGELFF. The CDR3 DNA sequence: TGTGCTAGTGGTTCCTCGGGGGGCACCGGGGAGCTGTTTTTT.